This is a list of T cell receptor beta chains from one sample in a study of beta chain features in type 1 diabetes. Produced via immunoSEQ multiplex PCR; TCRdb's table is partial and in-frame only. The data show around 250,000 clones, roughly 14% seen once. The sample taken for sequencing was naive CD4+ T cells from blood. The source is a man aged 25 to 45 with type 1 diabetes. Both conserved end residues are part of each CDR3. A D gene is named only where the DNA matches it firmly. The size entry is marked missing in some rows and otherwise reads once, few, many or a size class.

CDR3: CAWWRDAEAFF; DNA: TGTGCCTGGTGGCGGGATGCTGAAGCTTTCTTT; V: TRBV30; length: 11; size: few; J: TRBJ1-1; D: .
CDR3: CASSLSGSEQYF; DNA: TGTGCCAGCAGTTTGTCGGGATCCGAGCAGTACTTC; V: TRBV27; length: 12; size: .; J: TRBJ2-7; D: .
CDR3: CASSLPGNYGYTF; DNA: TGTGCCAGCAGCTTACCAGGGAACTATGGCTACACCTTC; V: TRBV7-9; length: 13; size: .; J: TRBJ1-2; D: .
CDR3: CASSLYPGLGAFF; DNA: TGTGCCAGCAGCCTCTACCCCGGACTAGGAGCTTTCTTT; V: TRBV7-9; length: 13; size: few; J: TRBJ1-1; D: .
CDR3: CASSPPGLASYEQYF; DNA: TGCGCCAGCAGCCCTCCGGGACTAGCGTCTTACGAGCAGTACTTC; V: TRBV5-1; length: 15; size: .; J: TRBJ2-7; D: TRBD2
CDR3: CASSFQGHGNTIYF; DNA: TGTGCCAGCAGTTTCCAGGGTCACGGAAACACCATATATTTT; V: TRBV7-9; length: 14; size: few; J: TRBJ1-3; D: .
CDR3: CASSRLAGVSYNEQFF; DNA: TGTGCCAGCAGCAGATTAGCGGGGGTCTCCTACAATGAGCAGTTCTTC; V: TRBV11-2; length: 16; size: .; J: TRBJ2-1; D: TRBD2
CDR3: CSVDNRGTDTQYF; DNA: TGCAGCGTTGACAATCGGGGCACAGATACGCAGTATTTT; V: TRBV29-1; length: 13; size: .; J: TRBJ2-3; D: .
CDR3: CASSLMGQAYEQYF; DNA: TGTGCCAGCAGCTTAATGGGACAGGCCTACGAGCAGTACTTC; V: TRBV7-9; length: 14; size: few; J: TRBJ2-7; D: TRBD1
CDR3: CASSEWSGGRDGELFF; DNA: TGTGCCAGCAGTGAATGGAGCGGGGGGCGAGACGGGGAGCTGTTTTTT; V: TRBV2; length: 16; size: .; J: TRBJ2-2; D: TRBD2
CDR3: CAIRRTSGSYEQYF; DNA: TGTGCCATCAGACGGACTAGCGGATCCTACGAGCAGTACTTC; V: TRBV10-3; length: 14; size: .; J: TRBJ2-7; D: TRBD2
CDR3: CASSVASGQGAGANVLTF; DNA: TGTGCCAGCAGCGTAGCTTCCGGACAGGGTGCGGGGGCCAACGTCCTGACTTTC; V: TRBV9; length: 18; size: .; J: TRBJ2-6; D: TRBD1
CDR3: CAFRGQGTGEQFF; DNA: TGTGCCTTCCGGGGACAGGGCACCGGGGAGCAGTTCTTC; V: TRBV30; length: 13; size: few; J: TRBJ2-1; D: TRBD1
CDR3: CASSPPSDTQYF; DNA: TGCGCCAGCAGCCCCCCGTCAGATACGCAGTATTTT; V: TRBV5-1; length: 12; size: .; J: TRBJ2-3; D: .
CDR3: CASSHMTSGEYNEQFF; DNA: TGCGCCAGCAGCCACATGACTAGCGGGGAGTACAATGAGCAGTTCTTC; V: TRBV5-1; length: 16; size: few; J: TRBJ2-1; D: TRBD2
CDR3: CASSIAGTSRRPEVSYF; DNA: TGTGCCAGTAGTATAGCAGGGACTAGCAGACGCCCCGAGGTTTCGTACTTC; V: TRBV19; length: 17; size: .; J: TRBJ2-4; D: TRBD2
CDR3: CASSYGTGQETQYF; DNA: TGTGCCAGCAGTTATGGGACAGGACAAGAGACCCAGTACTTC; V: TRBV6-1; length: 14; size: few; J: TRBJ2-5; D: TRBD1
CDR3: CASSAGNLQETQYF; DNA: TGCGCCAGCAGCGCCGGGAATCTCCAAGAGACCCAGTACTTC; V: TRBV5-1; length: 14; size: few; J: TRBJ2-5; D: .
CDR3: CASSPMMDRAAFF; DNA: TGTGCCAGCAGCCCTATGATGGACAGGGCGGCTTTCTTT; V: TRBV11-3; length: 13; size: few; J: TRBJ1-1; D: TRBD1
CDR3: CASSPTGQGEGSQHF; DNA: TGTGCCAGCTCACCTACAGGACAGGGGGAGGGGTCCCAGCATTTT; V: TRBV18; length: 15; size: few; J: TRBJ1-5; D: TRBD1
CDR3: CASSFGDTEAFF; DNA: TGTGCCAGCAGCTTCGGGGACACTGAAGCTTTCTTT; V: TRBV11-2; length: 12; size: few; J: TRBJ1-1; D: .
CDR3: CASRGDWQGSEAFF; DNA: TGTGCCAGCAGAGGGGACTGGCAAGGGTCTGAAGCTTTCTTT; V: TRBV7-8; length: 14; size: few; J: TRBJ1-1; D: .
CDR3: CASRSPGKTNEKLFF; DNA: TGTGCCAGCAGGTCACCAGGGAAAACTAATGAAAAACTGTTTTTT; V: TRBV6-6; length: 15; size: few; J: TRBJ1-4; D: .
CDR3: CASSVVSEGAPGDTQYF; DNA: TGTGCCAGCAGCGTAGTGTCGGAGGGGGCCCCGGGAGATACGCAGTATTTT; V: TRBV9; length: 17; size: .; J: TRBJ2-3; D: .
CDR3: CSVEDAGRRYGYTF; DNA: TGCAGCGTTGAAGATGCGGGACGGAGATATGGCTACACCTTC; V: TRBV29-1; length: 14; size: .; J: TRBJ1-2; D: .
CDR3: CASSLSGYNSPLHF; DNA: TGTGCCAGCAGCTTGAGCGGTTATAATTCACCCCTCCACTTT; V: TRBV25-1; length: 14; size: few; J: TRBJ1-6; D: .
CDR3: CASSMTDLETQYF; DNA: TGTGCCAGCAGTATGACTGATCTGGAGACCCAGTACTTC; V: TRBV2; length: 13; size: few; J: TRBJ2-5; D: .
CDR3: CASSLTGTSGRAKTDTQYF; DNA: TGCGCCAGCAGCTTGACCGGGACTAGCGGGAGGGCCAAGACAGATACGCAGTATTTT; V: TRBV5-1; length: 19; size: .; J: TRBJ2-3; D: TRBD2
CDR3: CASSIERVNQPQHF; DNA: TGTGCCAGTAGTATTGAGAGGGTGAATCAGCCCCAGCATTTT; V: TRBV19; length: 14; size: .; J: TRBJ1-5; D: .
CDR3: CASAELTGGFSGNTIYF; DNA: TGTGCCAGTGCCGAGTTGACAGGGGGCTTCTCAGGAAACACCATATATTTT; V: TRBV19; length: 17; size: .; J: TRBJ1-3; D: TRBD1
CDR3: CASSELAGETQYF; DNA: TGTGCCAGCAGCGAACTAGCGGGGGAGACCCAGTACTTC; V: TRBV7-9; length: 13; size: .; J: TRBJ2-5; D: TRBD2
CDR3: CASSAEAYNEQFF; DNA: TGTGCCAGTAGTGCAGAAGCCTACAATGAGCAGTTCTTC; V: TRBV19; length: 13; size: few; J: TRBJ2-1; D: .
CDR3: CASSDLLAGGPETQYF; DNA: TGTGCCAGCAGTGACCTACTAGCGGGGGGGCCAGAGACCCAGTACTTC; V: TRBV6-1; length: 16; size: few; J: TRBJ2-5; D: TRBD2
CDR3: CASSYAERWANVLTF; DNA: TGTGCCAGCAGTTACGCAGAGCGGTGGGCCAACGTCCTGACTTTC; V: TRBV6-5; length: 15; size: .; J: TRBJ2-6; D: .
CDR3: CASSFRETQYF; DNA: TGTGCCAGCAGCTTCAGGGAGACCCAGTACTTC; V: TRBV5-6; length: 11; size: .; J: TRBJ2-5; D: .
CDR3: CASSYLGQNNEQFF; DNA: TGTGCCAGCAGTTACTTGGGCCAAAACAATGAGCAGTTCTTC; V: TRBV6-6; length: 14; size: few; J: TRBJ2-1; D: .
CDR3: CATSARTSGGTDTQYF; DNA: TGTGCCACCAGCGCCCGGACTAGCGGGGGTACAGATACGCAGTATTTT; V: TRBV15; length: 16; size: .; J: TRBJ2-3; D: TRBD2
CDR3: CASSPGLAGGGDTQYF; DNA: TGTGCCAGCAGCCCGGGACTAGCGGGAGGAGGGGATACGCAGTATTTT; V: TRBV2; length: 16; size: .; J: TRBJ2-3; D: TRBD2
CDR3: CSAGGMPSGDYGYTF; DNA: TGCAGCGCCGGAGGGATGCCCTCGGGGGACTATGGCTACACCTTC; V: TRBV29-1; length: 15; size: .; J: TRBJ1-2; D: .
CDR3: CASTATGTAEAFF; DNA: TGTGCCAGCACCGCAACAGGGACCGCTGAAGCTTTCTTT; V: TRBV6-5; length: 13; size: .; J: TRBJ1-1; D: .